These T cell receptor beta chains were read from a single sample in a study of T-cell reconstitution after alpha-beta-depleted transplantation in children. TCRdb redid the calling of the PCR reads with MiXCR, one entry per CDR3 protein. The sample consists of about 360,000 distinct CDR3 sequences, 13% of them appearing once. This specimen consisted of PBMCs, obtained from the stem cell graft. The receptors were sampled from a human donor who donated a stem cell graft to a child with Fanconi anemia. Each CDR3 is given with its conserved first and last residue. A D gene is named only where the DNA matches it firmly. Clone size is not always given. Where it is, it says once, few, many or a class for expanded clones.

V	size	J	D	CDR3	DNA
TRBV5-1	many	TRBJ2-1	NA	CASSLAPGVPYNEQFF	TGCGCCAGCAGCTTGGCCCCCGGGGTCCCCTACAATGAGCAGTTCTTC
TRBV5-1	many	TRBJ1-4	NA	CASSRDPGGTNEKLFF	TGCGCCAGCAGCCGAGACCCTGGAGGGACTAATGAAAAACTGTTTTTT
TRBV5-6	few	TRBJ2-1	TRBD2	CASSHVAGGLNEQFF	TGTGCCAGCAGCCATGTGGCGGGGGGTCTCAATGAGCAGTTCTTC
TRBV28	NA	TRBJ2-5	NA	CASTTWSDETQYF	TGTGCCAGCACTACCTGGTCGGACGAGACCCAGTACTTC
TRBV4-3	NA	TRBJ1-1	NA	CASGKTANTEAFF	TGCGCCAGCGGGAAGACAGCGAACACTGAAGCTTTCTTT
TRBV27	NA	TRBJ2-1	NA	CASSFTRSRNEQFF	TGTGCCAGCAGTTTTACGCGGTCACGCAATGAGCAGTTCTTC
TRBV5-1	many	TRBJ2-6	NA	CASGRGAGANVLTF	TGCGCCAGCGGCAGGGGGGCTGGGGCCAACGTCCTGACTTTC
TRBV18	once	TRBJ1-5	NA	CASSPSGNGGGYQPQHF	TGTGCCAGCTCACCATCCGGTAACGGGGGTGGCTATCAGCCCCAGCATTTT
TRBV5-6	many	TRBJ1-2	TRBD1	CASSSGTAYGYTF	TGTGCCAGCAGCTCTGGGACAGCCTATGGCTACACCTTC
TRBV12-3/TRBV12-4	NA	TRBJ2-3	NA	CASSLMYGPPQYF	TGTGCCAGCAGTTTGATGTACGGCCCACCTCAGTATTTT
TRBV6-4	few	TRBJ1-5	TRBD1	CAKRTGGQGNQPQHF	TGTGCCAAGAGGACAGGGGGCCAGGGCAATCAGCCCCAGCATTTT
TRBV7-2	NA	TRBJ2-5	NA	CASSLSGQNLWTQYF	TGTGCCAGCAGCTTATCCGGACAGAACCTATGGACCCAGTACTTC
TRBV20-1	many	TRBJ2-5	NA	CSARGRGQTQYF	TGCAGTGCTAGAGGTCGTGGGCAGACCCAGTACTTC
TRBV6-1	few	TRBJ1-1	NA	CASSEAGPPMGAFF	TGTGCCAGCAGTGAAGCAGGACCGCCCATGGGAGCTTTCTTT
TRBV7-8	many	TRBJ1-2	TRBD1	CASSFGTGGEYGYTF	TGTGCCAGCAGCTTCGGGACAGGGGGCGAGTATGGCTACACCTTC
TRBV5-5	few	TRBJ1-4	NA	CASSPPSEEKLFF	TGTGCCAGCAGCCCCCCTTCGGAGGAAAAACTGTTTTTT
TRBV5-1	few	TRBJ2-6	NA	CASSPSGGANVLTF	TGCGCCAGCAGTCCCAGTGGTGGGGCCAACGTCCTGACTTTC
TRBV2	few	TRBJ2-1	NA	CASSVEDEQFF	TGTGCCAGCAGTGTGGAGGATGAGCAGTTCTTC
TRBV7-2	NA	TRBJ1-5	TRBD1	CASSSGQGVGNQPQHF	TGTGCCAGCAGCTCCGGACAGGGGGTGGGCAATCAGCCCCAGCATTTT
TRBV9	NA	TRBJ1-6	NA	CASSVRQRESPLHF	TGTGCCAGCAGCGTACGACAGAGAGAGTCACCCCTCCACTTT
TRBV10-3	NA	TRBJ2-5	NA	CAISELAHQKETQYF	TGTGCCATCAGTGAATTAGCACACCAGAAAGAGACCCAGTACTTC
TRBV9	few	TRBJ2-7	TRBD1	CASSEAPGQGPYEQYF	TGTGCCAGCAGCGAGGCGCCGGGACAGGGTCCCTACGAGCAGTACTTC
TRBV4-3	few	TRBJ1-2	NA	CASSQDGSRAYGYTF	TGCGCCAGCAGCCAAGACGGGTCCAGGGCCTATGGCTACACCTTC
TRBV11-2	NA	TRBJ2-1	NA	CASSSTGNPTGEQFF	TGTGCCAGCAGCTCTACAGGGAATCCTACCGGTGAGCAGTTCTTC
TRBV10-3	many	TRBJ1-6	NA	CAISPRQQPNSPLHF	TGTGCCATCAGTCCCCGGCAACAGCCTAATTCACCCCTCCACTTT
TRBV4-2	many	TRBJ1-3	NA	CASSPETFDDLSGNTIYF	TGTGCCAGCAGCCCAGAAACTTTTGATGACCTCTCTGGAAACACCATATATTTT
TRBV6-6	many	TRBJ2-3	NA	CASSPEGRQYF	TGTGCCAGCAGCCCCGAAGGGCGACAGTATTTT
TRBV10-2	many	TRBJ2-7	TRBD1	CASSDTGQARREQYF	TGCGCCAGCAGTGATACCGGACAGGCGCGACGCGAGCAGTACTTC
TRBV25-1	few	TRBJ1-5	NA	CASSELYSNQPQHF	TGTGCCAGCAGTGAATTATATAGCAATCAGCCCCAGCATTTT
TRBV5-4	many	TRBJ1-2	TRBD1	CASSLGRGPYGYTF	TGTGCCAGCAGCTTGGGCAGGGGGCCCTATGGCTACACCTTC
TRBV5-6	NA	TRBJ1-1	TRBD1	CASSLFGTGDTEAFF	TGTGCCAGCAGCTTGTTCGGGACAGGGGACACTGAAGCTTTCTTT
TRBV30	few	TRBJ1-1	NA	CAAGREARTEAFF	TGTGCCGCGGGGAGGGAGGCGCGCACTGAAGCTTTCTTT
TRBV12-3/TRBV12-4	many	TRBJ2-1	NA	CASSLTGSEQFF	TGTGCCAGCAGTTTAACAGGGAGTGAGCAGTTCTTC
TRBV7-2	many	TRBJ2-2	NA	CASSPQENTGELFF	TGTGCCAGCAGTCCACAAGAGAACACCGGGGAGCTGTTTTTT
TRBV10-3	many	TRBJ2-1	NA	CAISESGGAYNEQFF	TGTGCCATCAGTGAGTCTGGGGGCGCCTACAATGAGCAGTTCTTC
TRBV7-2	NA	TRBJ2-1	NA	CASSLNRWTYNEQFF	TGTGCCAGCAGCTTAAACCGTTGGACCTACAATGAGCAGTTCTTC
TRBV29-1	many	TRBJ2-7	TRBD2	CSVGPRGGYEQYF	TGCAGCGTTGGTCCCCGGGGGGGCTACGAGCAGTACTTC
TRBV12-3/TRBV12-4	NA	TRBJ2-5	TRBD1	CASSFNEGGKETQYF	TGTGCCAGCAGTTTTAATGAAGGGGGCAAAGAGACCCAGTACTTC
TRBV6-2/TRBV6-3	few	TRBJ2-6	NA	CASSAGLDSNRGGANVLTF	TGTGCCAGCAGCGCCGGATTGGACAGTAATCGAGGTGGGGCCAACGTCCTGACTTTC
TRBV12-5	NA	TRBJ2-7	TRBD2	CASGLVPSSGGPYEQYF	TGTGCTAGTGGTTTGGTTCCGTCGAGCGGGGGACCCTACGAGCAGTACTTC
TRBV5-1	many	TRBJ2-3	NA	CASSLDVGTQYF	TGCGCCAGCAGCTTGGATGTGGGTACGCAGTATTTT
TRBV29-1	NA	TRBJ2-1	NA	CSALSYTSYNVQFF	TGCAGCGCCCTTTCTTATACCTCCTACAATGTGCAGTTCTTC
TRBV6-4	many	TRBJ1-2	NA	CASSPEGLGGYGYTF	TGTGCCAGCAGTCCGGAGGGGCTCGGAGGCTATGGCTACACCTTC
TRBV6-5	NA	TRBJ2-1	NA	CASSRTISKNEQFF	TGTGCCAGCAGCCGGACAATATCCAAAAATGAGCAGTTCTTC
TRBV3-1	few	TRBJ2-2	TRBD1	CASSHRGQGARTGELFF	TGTGCCAGCAGCCATAGAGGACAGGGGGCTCGCACCGGGGAGCTGTTTTTT